The 21 T cell receptor beta chains presented below share a single source sample, sequenced in a study of blood T cell repertoires in COVID-19. Using immunoSEQ multiplex PCR, the repertoire was profiled, and TCRdb retains in-frame clones only, with some absent. There are 65,000 or so clones in the sample; 75% to 90% occur only once, and about 15% lies in the top ten. The sequencing input was peripheral blood. These receptors were obtained from an elderly man with acute or convalescent COVID-19.

V usage is TRBV12-3 or TRBV12-4 and J usage is TRBJ1-2; D call uncertain. The CDR3 contains 12 residues. V lost 6 bases and J lost 2, with 7 bases in between. The CDR3 DNA reads TGTGCCAGCAGCCGAGGCAACTATGGCTACACCTTC. This encodes CASSRGNYGYTF.

V and J are TRBV11-3 and TRBJ1-1, with 8 bases aligning to TRBD1. The germline CDR1 and CDR2 sequences are SGHNT and YENEEA. This CDR3 comprises 19 residues. The V segment lost 7 bases and the J segment 1 base; nucleotides outside the gene matches: 20. The CDR3 region has the DNA TGTGCCAGCATATCCCTGCGGCTCCAAATCCAGGGGGCGAACACTGAAGCTTTCTTT. Translating gives CASISLRLQIQGANTEAFF.

The J gene is TRBJ2-2, the V gene TRBV6-5, with D perhaps TRBD1 (7 bases). V lost 7 bases to trimming and J lost 4 bases, with 13 bases between them. This CDR3 has 14 residues. Germline-derived CDR1 and CDR2 are MNHEY and SVGAGI. This CDR3 is CASMEGARTGELFF. Written as DNA, the CDR3 is TGTGCCAGCATGGAGGGGGCGCGCACCGGGGAGCTGTTTTTT.

The chain is built from TRBV19 and TRBJ2-7; the match to TRBD1 covers 7 bases. This CDR3 comprises 16 residues. V lost 4 bases and J lost 0; bases outside the gene matches: 9. Germline-derived CDR1 and CDR2 are LNHDA and SQIVND (reference sequence). For the CDR3, the DNA is TGTGCCAGTAGTACTCCAGGGGGAAGGAGCTCCTACGAGCAGTACTTC. Protein: CASSTPGGRSSYEQYF.

This clone has a single count. This chain links TRBV19 with TRBJ1-6, with 7 bases that match TRBD1. V was pared by 11 bases and J by 8 bases, with 6 bases of the junction left unmatched. Germline values: CDR1 LNHDA, CDR2 SQIVND (reference sequence). This CDR3 is 12 amino acids long. This CDR3 is CACGTAHSPLHF. DNA for the CDR3: TGTGCCTGTGGGACAGCGCATTCACCCCTCCACTTT.

The chain employs TRBV4-1 and TRBJ1-4, with D tentatively TRBD1 (5 bases). This CDR3 is 15 amino acids long. The V end lost 3 bases, the J end lost 0 bases, and 8 bases lay between the germline ends. Germline V gene data show CDR1 as MGHRA and CDR2 as YSYEKL. The CDR3 region is CASSQQQATNEKLFF. Here the CDR3 DNA reads TGCGCCAGCAGCCAGCAACAGGCAACTAATGAAAAACTGTTTTTT.

A single count supports this clone. This chain connects TRBV18 to TRBJ1-2; 7 bases align to TRBD1. The CDR3 has 13 amino acids. Germline trimming cut 0 bases from V and 10 bases from J; bases unmatched to any gene: 5. Germline V gene lookup returns CDR1 KGHSH and CDR2 LQKENI. The CDR3 coding sequence is TGTGCCAGCTCACCACCTGGGACAGACGACTACACCTTC. Translated, it gives CASSPPGTDDYTF.

This rearrangement joins TRBV11-2 to TRBJ1-1; weak D call: TRBD1 (6 bases). The CDR3 length is 13 residues. In germline, CDR1 is SGHAT, CDR2 FQNNGV. The ends were cut back, 4 bases at V and 5 bases at J, with 11 bases in the middle. CDR3 DNA: TGTGCCAGCAGCTGGGGAGGGGGAACTGAAGCTTTCTTT. Translated: CASSWGGGTEAFF.

V is TRBV24-1 and J is TRBJ1-1, with 11 bases that match TRBD1. From germline, CDR1 is KGHDR and CDR2 SFDVKD. The V gene end was trimmed by 3 bases and the J gene end by 1 base; junction bases not matched to a gene: 18. The CDR3 has 21 residues. The CDR3 region is CATSDKPTGTGGVVPNTEAFF. The CDR3 DNA sequence: TGTGCCACCAGTGATAAACCTACCGGGACAGGGGGTGTCGTCCCGAACACTGAAGCTTTCTTT.

V gene TRBV7-8 combines with J gene TRBJ2-7, with a tentative D call TRBD2 (5 bases). This CDR3 region has 13 residues. Germline loops: CDR1 SGHVS, CDR2 FQNEAQ. Between the trimmed V and J ends, which lost 0 bases and 8 bases, there was a span of 11 bases. The DNA of the CDR3 is TGTGCCAGCAGCTTAGCGCTCGGGGTCAAGCAGTACTTC. Its protein is CASSLALGVKQYF.

V usage is TRBV12-3 or TRBV12-4 and J usage is TRBJ1-1; D call uncertain. Trimming removed 3 bases from V and 1 base from J, with 6 bases in between. CDR3 length: 13 amino acids. The CDR3 spells CASSFSQNTEAFF. The CDR3 DNA sequence: TGTGCCAGCAGTTTTTCCCAGAACACTGAAGCTTTCTTT.

The rearrangement joins TRBV19 to TRBJ2-7, with D hard to call. CDR1 LNHDA and CDR2 SQIVND come from the germline V gene (reference sequence). The ends were cut back, 3 bases at V and 3 bases at J, with 15 bases in the middle. This CDR3 is 15 amino acids long. In nucleotides, the CDR3 is TGTGCCAGTAGTATTGTCAACAGTAACGACTACGAGCAGTACTTC. It translates to CASSIVNSNDYEQYF.

This chain links TRBV29-1 with TRBJ2-1; TRBD2 matches 8 bases. V was clipped by 7 bases and J by 4 bases; unmatched bases: 12. There are 15 residues in the CDR3. The V gene's germline CDR1 is SQVTM and CDR2 ANQGSEA. CDR3 sequence (DNA): TGCAGCGATCGTCGCCGGGGGGGCCCTTACAATGAGCAGTTCTTC. It encodes CSDRRRGGPYNEQFF.

The rearrangement links TRBV5-5 to TRBJ1-4; 8 bases align to TRBD1. The germline CDR1 and CDR2 sequences are SGHKS and YYEKEE (reference sequence). CDR3 length: 15 residues. V lost 1 base and J lost 4; bases outside the gene matches: 3. The CDR3 reads CASSLSGQDNEKLFF. As DNA, the CDR3 is TGTGCCAGCAGCTTGTCGGGACAGGATAATGAAAAACTGTTTTTT.

The CDR3 region is CASTQDRGGSWNTEAFF. The CDR3 DNA sequence: TGCGCCAGCACCCAGGACAGGGGTGGGAGTTGGAACACTGAAGCTTTCTTT. This chain joins TRBV4-1 and TRBJ1-1; TRBD1 agrees at 9 bases. The V gene end was trimmed by 7 bases and the J gene end by 1 base; junction bases not matched to a gene: 13. The CDR3 has 17 amino acids. Germline V gene lookup returns CDR1 MGHRA and CDR2 YSYEKL.

This chain connects TRBV19 to TRBJ1-4; TRBD1 matches at 10 bases. V shed 5 bases, J shed 7 bases, and the junction held 1 base outside the gene matches. This CDR3 is built from 13 residues. The V gene's germline CDR1 is LNHDA and CDR2 SQIVND (reference sequence). DNA for the CDR3: TGTGCCAGTAGTCGACAGGGGGCTGAAAAACTGTTTTTT. Translated: CASSRQGAEKLFF.

The chain recombines TRBV27 with TRBJ1-2; 7 bases agree with TRBD1. Germline CDR1 and CDR2: MNHEY and SMNVEV (reference sequence). V lost 4 bases and J lost 4; bases outside the gene matches: 9. The CDR3 loop spans 15 amino acids. CDR3 in amino acids: CASSSAKGASYGYTF. The CDR3 DNA follows: TGTGCCAGCAGTTCCGCAAAGGGGGCCAGCTATGGCTACACCTTC.

The chain joins TRBV29-1 to TRBJ1-1, with D perhaps matching TRBD1 (5 bases). Between the trimmed V and J ends, which lost 7 bases and 1 base, there was a span of 13 bases. This CDR3 region has 13 residues. Germline lookup yields CDR1 SQVTM and CDR2 ANQGSEA. DNA of the CDR3: TGCAGCGGCACCAAAGGGGCGAACACTGAAGCTTTCTTT. This gives the protein CSGTKGANTEAFF.

CDR3 protein: CASSQGRAHYGYTF. The CDR3 DNA reads TGCGCCAGCAGCCAAGGCAGGGCTCACTATGGCTACACCTTC. The chain couples TRBV4-1 to TRBJ1-2; D is perhaps TRBD1 (5 bases). V lost 1 base to trimming and J lost 3 bases, with 9 bases between them. The CDR3 totals 14 residues. Germline V gene sequence: CDR1 MGHRA, CDR2 YSYEKL.

There are a few counts of this clone. The rearrangement links TRBV4-1 to TRBJ2-3; D is undetermined. Germline CDR1 and CDR2: MGHRA and YSYEKL. V dropped 1 base and J dropped 3 bases, with 11 bases sitting between them. There are 15 residues in the CDR3. In DNA form, the CDR3 reads TGCGCCAGCAGCCAAGTGGTTTCGGAGACAGATACGCAGTATTTT. Translated: CASSQVVSETDTQYF.

This clone was observed a handful of times. The chain joins TRBV3-1 (or the pseudogene TRBV3-2) to TRBJ1-3, with 7 positions matching TRBD1. CDR3 length: 14 amino acids. The V gene's germline CDR1 is LGHDT and CDR2 YNNKEL (reference sequence). The junction had 4 bases not matched to a gene; V was cut back by 6 bases and J by 2 bases. DNA for the CDR3: TGTGCCAGCAGGCCAGGGGGAGCTGGAAACACCATATATTTT. Its translation is CASRPGGAGNTIYF.